Following are 30 T cell receptor beta chains from one sample sequenced in a study of HIV-infected children after antiretroviral therapy interruption. Treatment noted: PENTA 11 planned treatment interruption arm or continuous ART arm. Unique molecular identifiers were included in an RNA-based 3' RACE TCR library. TCRdb fed the 3' RACE reads into MiXCR, producing one record per CDR3 protein. The sample shows some 41,000 distinct CDR3 sequences, 5% to 8% of them seen only once. The sample consisted of CD45RA+ CD4+ T cells from PBMCs, pooled from several time points, taken from a donor given antiretroviral therapy, either interrupted or continuous. The subset is: naive CD4+ CD45RA+ CD45RO- T cells. These receptors all come from a pool of human donors with HIV.

This clonotype occurred many times. V and J are TRBV5-5 and TRBJ2-5; no definite D call. CDR3 length: 13 amino acids. Germline V gene data show CDR1 as SGHKS and CDR2 as YYEKEE (reference sequence). V lost 1 base, J lost 7 bases, and 11 bases lay in between. The CDR3, as DNA: TGTGCCAGCAGCTTGTTGGCCGACGGGACCCAGTACTTC. It encodes CASSLLADGTQYF. The complete variable domain, with remaining parts taken from reference TRBV5-5 and TRBJ2-5, reads DAGVTQSPTHLIKTRGQQVTLRCSPISGHKSVSWYQQVLGQGPQFIFQYYEKEERGRGNFPDRFSARQFPNYSSELNVNALLLGDSALYLCASSLLADGTQYFGPGTRLLVL.

The chain uses TRBV2 and TRBJ2-5; D perhaps matches TRBD1 (6 bases). Per germline, CDR1 SNHLY and CDR2 FYNNEI. V was trimmed by 10 bases and J by 4 bases, leaving 16 bases between them. The length of the CDR3 is 13 residues. CDR3 DNA sequence: TGTGCCAACAAATCGGGCAGGGGAGAGACCCAGTACTTC. Translated: CANKSGRGETQYF.

V is TRBV28 and J is TRBJ1-1; a possible D gene is TRBD1 (6 bases). Trimming removed 3 bases from V and 0 bases from J, with 20 bases in between. The V gene's germline CDR1 is MDHEN and CDR2 SYDVKM. The length of the CDR3 is 18 residues. CDR3 sequence: CASSFRGRTATMNTEAFF. The DNA for the CDR3 is TGTGCCAGCAGTTTTCGCGGTCGGACAGCGACTATGAACACTGAAGCTTTCTTT. Full variable domain (missing parts from reference TRBV28 and TRBJ1-1): DVKVTQSSRYLVKRTGEKVFLECVQDMDHENMFWYRQDPGLGLRLIYFSYDVKMKEKGDIPEGYSVSREKKERFSLILESASTNQTSMYLCASSFRGRTATMNTEAFFGQGTRLTVV.

The chain recombines TRBV28 with TRBJ1-2; no clear D gene. The germline V gene has CDR1 MDHEN and CDR2 SYDVKM. The CDR3 has 11 residues. V was trimmed by 4 bases and J by 2 bases, leaving 2 bases between them. The CDR3 sequence is CASSYNYGYTF. The CDR3 coding sequence is TGTGCCAGCAGTTACAACTATGGCTACACCTTC.

The rearrangement links TRBV14 to TRBJ2-1; a possible D gene is TRBD2 (5 bases). Between the trimmed V and J ends, which lost 0 bases and 2 bases, there was a span of 11 bases. CDR1 and CDR2 from the germline V gene are SGHDN and FVKESK. CDR3 size: 16 residues. The CDR3 DNA sequence: TGTGCCAGCAGCCAAGATGGGAGCGGTGCCTACAATGAGCAGTTCTTC. It translates to CASSQDGSGAYNEQFF.

Ten or more counts support this clonotype. This chain joins TRBV28 and TRBJ2-5; 7 bases fit TRBD1. Germline V CDR1 and CDR2: MDHEN, SYDVKM. V shed 7 bases and J 4 bases; nucleotides not matched to a gene: 15. The CDR3 has 16 residues. CDR3 in amino acids: CASKTTGQLLTETQYF. The DNA for the CDR3 is TGTGCCAGCAAAACCACGGGACAGTTGTTGACAGAGACCCAGTACTTC.

This clonotype appeared many times. The chain joins TRBV2 to TRBJ2-4; no reliable D call. The CDR3 has 15 amino acids. Trimming left V 0 bases short and J 0 bases short, with 6 bases between. Germline V gene lookup returns CDR1 SNHLY and CDR2 FYNNEI. CDR3 protein: CASSEAWAAKNIQYF. In nucleotides, the CDR3 is TGTGCCAGCAGTGAAGCCTGGGCAGCCAAAAACATTCAGTACTTC.

In this sample, this clonotype turned up a few times. V and J are TRBV5-1 and TRBJ1-1; D is uncertain. Germline CDR1 reads SGHRS; CDR2 reads YFSETQ. There are 14 residues in the CDR3. The ends were cut back, 0 bases at V and 3 bases at J, with 9 bases in the middle. The DNA of the CDR3 is TGCGCCAGCAGCTTGGCCTCGATCGACACTGAAGCTTTCTTT. This codes for CASSLASIDTEAFF.

In this sample, this clonotype turned up many times. This chain uses TRBV3-1 with TRBJ2-7, with a weak D call TRBD1 (6 bases). Germline loops: CDR1 LGHDT, CDR2 YNNKEL (reference sequence). Trimming took off 3 bases at V and 1 base at J, with 19 bases between the two ends. CDR3 size: 17 residues. CDR3 residues: CASSQARGTARSYEQYF. The CDR3 bases are TGTGCCAGCAGCCAGGCCAGGGGCACTGCAAGGTCCTACGAGCAGTACTTC.

This clonotype was detected ten times or more. The rearrangement joins TRBV29-1 to TRBJ1-1; D is unresolved. The CDR3 is made up of 13 amino acids. Trimming took 6 bases from V and 0 from J, leaving 11 bases between them. Looked up from germline, CDR1 is SQVTM and CDR2 is ANQGSEA. CDR3: CSVSRTVNTEAFF. In nucleotides, the CDR3 is TGCAGCGTCTCCCGGACGGTGAACACTGAAGCTTTCTTT.

This clonotype was found a few times. The chain joins TRBV9 to TRBJ1-1; D might be TRBD1 (6 bases). The CDR3 totals 18 residues. Germline V gene sequence: CDR1 SGDLS, CDR2 YYNGEE. V lost 0 bases to trimming and J lost 4 bases, with 22 bases between them. CDR3 nucleotide sequence: TGTGCCAGCAGCGTAGATGGGCTCACACAGGGTCGGTTCACTGAAGCTTTCTTT. Protein sequence: CASSVDGLTQGRFTEAFF.

The chain couples TRBV7-2 to TRBJ2-7; TRBD1 matches at 7 bases. Germline CDR1 reads SGHTA; CDR2 reads FQGNSA. V lost 0 bases and J lost 0; bases outside the gene matches: 17. This CDR3 comprises 20 residues. CDR3 DNA: TGTGCCAGCAGCTTAGCGAGTAGACAGGGTAATGCGCTTACCTCCTACGAGCAGTACTTC. Translated, it gives CASSLASRQGNALTSYEQYF. The variable domain in full, completed from reference TRBV7-2 and TRBJ2-7, reads GAGVSQSPSNKVTEKGKDVELRCDPISGHTALYWYRQSLGQGLEFLIYFQGNSAPDKSGLPSDRFSAERTGGSVSTLTIQRTQQEDSAVYLCASSLASRQGNALTSYEQYFGPGTRLTVT.

This clonotype was detected a few times. This rearrangement joins TRBV28 to TRBJ2-3; 12 bases align to TRBD2. Trimming removed 1 base from V and 5 bases from J; junction bases left unmatched: 4. There are 16 residues in the CDR3. Germline-derived CDR1 and CDR2 are MDHEN and SYDVKM. The CDR3 sequence: CASSLSTSGSGDTQYF. The CDR3 nucleotides are TGTGCCAGCAGTTTATCGACTAGCGGGAGTGGAGATACGCAGTATTTT.

The chain links TRBV2 to TRBJ1-5; D may be TRBD1 (5 bases). Germline lookup yields CDR1 SNHLY and CDR2 FYNNEI. V was trimmed by 10 bases and J by 0 bases, leaving 10 bases between them. The CDR3 length is 13 residues. For the CDR3, the DNA is TGTGCCACGGGGGTGGATAGCAATCAGCCCCAGCATTTT. Translated: CATGVDSNQPQHF. Filled out from reference TRBV2 and TRBJ1-5, the complete variable domain reads EPEVTQTPSHQVTQMGQEVILRCVPISNHLYFYWYRQILGQKVEFLVSFYNNEISEKSEIFDDQFSVERPDGSNFTLKIRSTKLEDSAMYFCATGVDSNQPQHFGDGTRLSIL.

The V and J genes are TRBV5-4 and TRBJ2-5; D not resolved. V was trimmed by 0 bases and J by 5 bases, leaving 11 bases between them. There are 14 residues in the CDR3. Germline CDR1 reads SGHNT; CDR2 reads YYREEE (reference sequence). The CDR3 DNA reads TGTGCCAGCAGCTTGGTGGGTGCCCGGGAGACCCAGTACTTC. This translates into CASSLVGARETQYF.

This clonotype was picked up many times. This chain uses TRBV25-1 with TRBJ2-6, with D hard to call. The CDR3 contains 17 residues. Trimming left V 4 bases short and J 0 bases short, with 13 bases between. Per germline, CDR1 MGHDK and CDR2 SYGVNS. The CDR3 here is CASSAAVGRSGANVLTF. The CDR3 nucleotides read TGTGCCAGCAGTGCGGCAGTCGGACGCTCTGGGGCCAACGTCCTGACTTTC.

The sample holds many counts of this clonotype. The chain recombines TRBV6-1 with TRBJ1-4, with a possible D match to TRBD1 (5 bases). Between the trimmed V and J ends, which lost 7 bases and 5 bases, there was a span of 14 bases. Germline values: CDR1 MNHNS, CDR2 SASEGT. The CDR3 covers 14 residues. The CDR3 coding sequence is TGTGCCAGCAATATACCGGGACGGAATGAAAAACTGTTTTTT. Translating it yields CASNIPGRNEKLFF.

The chain uses TRBV20-1 and TRBJ2-5; TRBD2 matches at 8 bases. CDR3 length: 13 residues. Germline V CDR1 and CDR2: DFQATT, SNEGSKA (reference sequence). The junction had 8 bases not matched to a gene; V was cut back by 6 bases and J by 5 bases. The CDR3 is CSAGAGAGETQYF. The CDR3 DNA follows: TGCAGTGCGGGAGCGGGGGCGGGGGAGACCCAGTACTTC.

This clonotype appeared many times. The V and J genes are TRBV5-1 and TRBJ2-2; TRBD2 aligns across 11 bases. CDR1 is SGHRS, CDR2 YFSETQ, per germline. V trimming: 0 bases; J trimming: 0 bases; junction bases outside the gene matches: 4. The CDR3 covers 18 residues. The CDR3 loop reads CASSLGLAGSTNTGELFF. Written as DNA, the CDR3 is TGCGCCAGCAGCTTGGGACTAGCGGGGTCCACGAACACCGGGGAGCTGTTTTTT.

This clonotype came up many times. This sequence joins TRBV13 and TRBJ1-3, with D tentatively TRBD1 (6 bases). CDR3 length: 14 residues. Germline V gene data show CDR1 as PRHDT and CDR2 as FYEKMQ (reference sequence). The V gene lost 4 bases and the J gene lost 1 base, with 8 bases spanning the gap. The CDR3: CASSSQGSGNTIYF. CDR3 sequence (DNA): TGTGCCAGCAGCTCACAGGGATCTGGAAACACCATATATTTT.

This clonotype was detected ten times or more. This sequence joins TRBV20-1 and TRBJ2-3; 10 positions agree with TRBD2. The CDR3 sequence is 14 residues long. J lost 7 bases, V lost 1 base, and 5 bases had no gene match. CDR1 is DFQATT and CDR2 is SNEGSKA in the germline V gene (reference sequence). The CDR3 loop is CSARASGRLNTQYF. CDR3 nucleotide sequence: TGCAGTGCTAGAGCTAGCGGGAGACTAAATACGCAGTATTTT.

This clonotype was found a few times. The chain links TRBV28 to TRBJ1-6; D is possibly TRBD1 (5 bases). The CDR3 consists of 12 residues. V lost 8 bases, J lost 10 bases, and 12 bases lay in between. Per the germline V gene, CDR1 is MDHEN and CDR2 is SYDVKM. CDR3 in DNA: TGTGCCAGCCAGGGTTTGGGATCACCCCTCCACTTT. Protein: CASQGLGSPLHF. Based on the CDR3 plus reference TRBV28 and TRBJ1-6, the full variable domain is DVKVTQSSRYLVKRTGEKVFLECVQDMDHENMFWYRQDPGLGLRLIYFSYDVKMKEKGDIPEGYSVSREKKERFSLILESASTNQTSMYLCASQGLGSPLHFGNGTRLTVT.

This clonotype was seen at least ten times. The chain has TRBV7-9 and TRBJ2-3, with D perhaps matching TRBD1 (6 bases). The CDR3 spans 17 residues. V was pared by 4 bases and J by 3 bases, with 20 bases between. Germline-derived CDR1 and CDR2 are SEHNR and FQNEAQ (reference sequence). The DNA of the CDR3 is TGTGCCAGCAGCTCGCGGACAGCCGAGGATTATACAGATACGCAGTATTTT. Translation: CASSSRTAEDYTDTQYF.

This clonotype was recorded many times. This sequence joins TRBV28 and TRBJ2-7, with 9 bases matching TRBD1. The CDR3 covers 15 residues. Germline-derived CDR1 and CDR2 are MDHEN and SYDVKM. V shed 2 bases, J shed 5 bases, and the junction held 7 bases outside the gene matches. The CDR3 nucleotides are TGTGCCAGCAGTTTACCCGGACAGGGGACCCACGAGCAGTACTTC. It encodes CASSLPGQGTHEQYF.

The rearrangement joins TRBV7-9 to TRBJ2-3, with D maybe TRBD1 (5 bases). Germline CDR1 is SEHNR and CDR2 is FQNEAQ (reference sequence). Trimming took off 3 bases at V and 1 base at J, with 20 bases between the two ends. This CDR3 has 18 residues. CDR3 nucleotides: TGTGCCAGCAGCTTCGAATGGCCCGGACATATCGGCACAGATACGCAGTATTTT. It encodes CASSFEWPGHIGTDTQYF.

The V call is TRBV15, the J call TRBJ2-5, with a possible D match to TRBD1 (6 bases). The CDR3 extends over 16 amino acids. Looked up from germline, CDR1 is LNHNV and CDR2 is YYDKDF (reference sequence). V dropped 3 bases and J dropped 1 base, with 15 bases sitting between them. The CDR3: CATSRMVQGPQETQYF. DNA of the CDR3: TGTGCCACCAGCAGGATGGTACAGGGTCCCCAAGAGACCCAGTACTTC.

Ten or more counts support this clonotype. The germline gene is not matched at one end of the junction; a read error may be the cause. The chain combines TRBV20-1 with TRBJ2-2; D may be TRBD2 (5 bases). CDR1 DFQATT and CDR2 SNEGSKA come from the germline V gene (reference sequence). The CDR3 is 11 residues long. DNA of the CDR3: TGCAGTGCCAGAGGGACCGGGGAGCTGTTTTTT. Protein: CSARGTGELFF.

This clonotype occurred many times. The gene calls are TRBV19 and TRBJ1-2, with 7 bases aligning to TRBD1. The germline V gene has CDR1 LNHDA and CDR2 SQIVND (reference sequence). The V gene end was trimmed by 7 bases and the J gene end by 8 bases; junction bases not matched to a gene: 16. This CDR3 is 15 amino acids long. In nucleotides, the CDR3 is TGTGCCAGTATAGTCGTGGCAGGGGGATCGTTCGGCTACACCTTC. Translating it yields CASIVVAGGSFGYTF.

In this sample, this clonotype turned up many times. The chain links TRBV20-1 to TRBJ1-2; 7 nucleotides line up with TRBD1. The J segment lost 4 bases and the V segment lost 1 base, leaving 6 bases of the junction unmatched. The CDR3 runs to 14 residues. Germline V lookup: CDR1 DFQATT, CDR2 SNEGSKA (reference sequence). The CDR3 reads CSARVDRELYGYTF. The DNA for the CDR3 is TGCAGTGCTAGAGTTGACAGGGAACTCTATGGCTACACCTTC.

This clonotype was counted many times. V and J are TRBV7-2 and TRBJ2-5, with 12 bases fitting TRBD2. J was trimmed by 1 base and V by 5 bases; bases with no gene match: 5. The germline V gene has CDR1 SGHTA and CDR2 FQGNSA. This CDR3 region has 16 residues. For the CDR3, the DNA is TGTGCCAGCAGCCCCAGACTAGCGGGGGCCCAAGAGACCCAGTACTTC. It is translated as CASSPRLAGAQETQYF.